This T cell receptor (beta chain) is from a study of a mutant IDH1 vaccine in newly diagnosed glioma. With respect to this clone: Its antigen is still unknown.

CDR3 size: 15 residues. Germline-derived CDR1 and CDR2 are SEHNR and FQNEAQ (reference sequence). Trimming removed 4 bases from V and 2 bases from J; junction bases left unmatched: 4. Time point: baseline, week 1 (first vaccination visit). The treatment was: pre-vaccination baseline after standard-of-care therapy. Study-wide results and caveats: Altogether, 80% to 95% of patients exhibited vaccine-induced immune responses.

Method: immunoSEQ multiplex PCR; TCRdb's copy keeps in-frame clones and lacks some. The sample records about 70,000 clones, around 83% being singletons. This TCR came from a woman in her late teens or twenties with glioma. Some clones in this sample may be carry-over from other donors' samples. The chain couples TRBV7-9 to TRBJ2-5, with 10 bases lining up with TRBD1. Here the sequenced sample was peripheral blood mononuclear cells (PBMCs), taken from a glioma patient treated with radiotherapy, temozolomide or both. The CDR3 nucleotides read TGTGCCAGCAGCTCGGGACAGGGGTGGCAAGAGACCCAGTACTTC. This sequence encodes CASSSGQGWQETQYF. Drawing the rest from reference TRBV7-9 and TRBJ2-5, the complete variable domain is DTGVSQNPRHKITKRGQNVTFRCDPISEHNRLYWYRQTLGQGPEFLTYFQNEAQLEKSRLLSDRFSAERPKGSFSTLEIQRTEQGDSAMYLCASSSGQGWQETQYFGPGTRLLVL.